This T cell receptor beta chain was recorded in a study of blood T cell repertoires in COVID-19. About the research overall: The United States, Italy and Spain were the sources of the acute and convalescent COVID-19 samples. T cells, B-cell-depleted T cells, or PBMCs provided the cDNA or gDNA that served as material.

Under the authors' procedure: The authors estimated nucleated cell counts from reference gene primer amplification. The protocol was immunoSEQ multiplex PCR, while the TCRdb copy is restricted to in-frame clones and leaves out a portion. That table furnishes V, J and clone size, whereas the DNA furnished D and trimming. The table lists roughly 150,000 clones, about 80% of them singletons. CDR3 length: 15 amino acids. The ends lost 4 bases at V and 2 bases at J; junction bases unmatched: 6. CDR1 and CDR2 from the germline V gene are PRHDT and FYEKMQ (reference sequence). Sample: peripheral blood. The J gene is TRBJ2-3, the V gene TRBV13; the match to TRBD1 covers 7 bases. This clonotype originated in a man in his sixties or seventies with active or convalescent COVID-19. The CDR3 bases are TGTGCCAGCAGCTCGGGACAGAGAAACACAGATACGCAGTATTTT. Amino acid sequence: CASSSGQRNTDTQYF. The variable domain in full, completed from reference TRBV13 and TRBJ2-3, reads AAGVIQSPRHLIKEKRETATLKCYPIPRHDTVYWYQQGPGQDPQFLISFYEKMQSDKGSIPDRFSAQQFSDYHSELNMSSLELGDSALYFCASSSGQRNTDTQYFGPGTRLTVL.